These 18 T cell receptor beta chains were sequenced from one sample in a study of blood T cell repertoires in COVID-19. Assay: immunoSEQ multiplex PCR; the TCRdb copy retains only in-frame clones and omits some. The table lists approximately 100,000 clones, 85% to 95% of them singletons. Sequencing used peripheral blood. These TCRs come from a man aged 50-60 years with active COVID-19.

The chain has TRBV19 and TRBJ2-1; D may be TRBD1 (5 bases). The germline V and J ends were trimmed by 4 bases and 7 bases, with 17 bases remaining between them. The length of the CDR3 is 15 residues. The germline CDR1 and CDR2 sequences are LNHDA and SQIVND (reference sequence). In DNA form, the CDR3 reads TGTGCCAGTAGTAGTTCGGCAGGGCCCCGGAATGAGCAGTTCTTC. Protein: CASSSSAGPRNEQFF.

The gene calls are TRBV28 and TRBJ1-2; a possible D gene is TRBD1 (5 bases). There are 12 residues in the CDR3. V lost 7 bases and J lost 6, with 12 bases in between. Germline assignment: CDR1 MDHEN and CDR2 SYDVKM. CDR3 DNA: TGTGCCAGCACCAGCAGGGAAAATGGCTACACCTTC. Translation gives CASTSRENGYTF.

CDR3 residues: CASSPLAGGETQYF. As DNA, the CDR3 is TGTGCCAGCAGCCCCCTAGCGGGCGGAGAGACCCAGTACTTC. The chain is built from TRBV28 and TRBJ2-5, with 8 bases aligning to TRBD2. CDR3 size: 14 residues. Trimming took 6 bases from V and 4 from J; bases not matched to a gene: 7. Germline values: CDR1 MDHEN, CDR2 SYDVKM. The full variable domain, with the rest looked up from reference TRBV28 and TRBJ2-5, is DVKVTQSSRYLVKRTGEKVFLECVQDMDHENMFWYRQDPGLGLRLIYFSYDVKMKEKGDIPEGYSVSREKKERFSLILESASTNQTSMYLCASSPLAGGETQYFGPGTRLLVL.

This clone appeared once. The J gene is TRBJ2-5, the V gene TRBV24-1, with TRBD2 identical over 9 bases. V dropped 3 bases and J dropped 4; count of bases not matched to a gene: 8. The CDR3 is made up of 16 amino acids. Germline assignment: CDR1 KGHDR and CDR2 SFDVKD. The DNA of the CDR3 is TGTGCCACCAGTGATCCCGCGATAGCGGGAGCAGAGACCCAGTACTTC. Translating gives CATSDPAIAGAETQYF.

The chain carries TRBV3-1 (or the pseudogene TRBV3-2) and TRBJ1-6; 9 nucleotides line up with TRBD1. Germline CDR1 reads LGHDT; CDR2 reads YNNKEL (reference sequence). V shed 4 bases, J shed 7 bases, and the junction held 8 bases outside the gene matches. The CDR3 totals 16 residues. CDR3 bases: TGTGCCAGCAGCCTCGATCTACAGGGGGCAAATTCACCCCTCCACTTT. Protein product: CASSLDLQGANSPLHF.

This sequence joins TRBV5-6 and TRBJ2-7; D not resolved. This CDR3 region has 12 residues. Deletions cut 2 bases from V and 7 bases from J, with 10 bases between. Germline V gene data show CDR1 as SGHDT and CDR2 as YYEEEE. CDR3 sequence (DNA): TGTGCCAGCAGCTTCGACCTCGGGGAGCAGTACTTC. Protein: CASSFDLGEQYF. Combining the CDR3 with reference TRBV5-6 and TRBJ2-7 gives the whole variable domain DAGVTQSPTHLIKTRGQQVTLRCSPKSGHDTVSWYQQALGQGPQFIFQYYEEEERQRGNFPDRFSGHQFPNYSSELNVNALLLGDSALYLCASSFDLGEQYFGPGTRLTVT.

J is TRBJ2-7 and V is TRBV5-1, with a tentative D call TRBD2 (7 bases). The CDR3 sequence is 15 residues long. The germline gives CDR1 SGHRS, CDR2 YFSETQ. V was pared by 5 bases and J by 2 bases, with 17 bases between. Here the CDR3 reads CASSSLRGATYEQYF. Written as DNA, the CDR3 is TGCGCCAGCAGTTCCCTCCGGGGGGCAACCTACGAGCAGTACTTC.

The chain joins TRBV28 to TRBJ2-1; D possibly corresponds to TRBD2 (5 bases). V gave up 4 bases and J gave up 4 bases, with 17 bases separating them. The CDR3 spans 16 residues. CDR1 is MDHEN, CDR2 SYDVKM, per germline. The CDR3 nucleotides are TGTGCCAGCAGTTCCCAAGGACTCCTTGGGTACAATGAGCAGTTCTTC. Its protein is CASSSQGLLGYNEQFF.

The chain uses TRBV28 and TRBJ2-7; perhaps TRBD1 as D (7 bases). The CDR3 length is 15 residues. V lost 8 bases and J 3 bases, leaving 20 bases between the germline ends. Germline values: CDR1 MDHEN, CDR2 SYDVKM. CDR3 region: CASQQGGGSHYEQYF. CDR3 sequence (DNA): TGTGCCAGCCAGCAGGGGGGTGGCTCTCACTACGAGCAGTACTTC.

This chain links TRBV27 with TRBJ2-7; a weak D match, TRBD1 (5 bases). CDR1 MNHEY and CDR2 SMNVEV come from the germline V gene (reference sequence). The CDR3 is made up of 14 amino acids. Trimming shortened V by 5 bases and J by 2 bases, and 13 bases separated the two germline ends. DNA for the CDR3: TGTGCCAGCAGTCTCAGGGTTGAAGCCTACGAGCAGTACTTC. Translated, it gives CASSLRVEAYEQYF.

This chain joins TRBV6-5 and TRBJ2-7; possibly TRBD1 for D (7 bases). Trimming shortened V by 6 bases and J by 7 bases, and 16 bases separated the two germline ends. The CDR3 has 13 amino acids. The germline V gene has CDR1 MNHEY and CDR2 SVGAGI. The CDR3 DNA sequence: TGTGCCAGCAGGCCAGGGGGGAGGTGGGAGCAGTACTTC. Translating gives CASRPGGRWEQYF.

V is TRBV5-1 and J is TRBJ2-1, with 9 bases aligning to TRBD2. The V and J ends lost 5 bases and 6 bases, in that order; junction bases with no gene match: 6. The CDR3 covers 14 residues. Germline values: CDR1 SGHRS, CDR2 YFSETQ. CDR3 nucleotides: TGCGCCAGCAGAATTAGTAGCGGGAGCAATGAGCAGTTCTTC. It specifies CASRISSGSNEQFF.

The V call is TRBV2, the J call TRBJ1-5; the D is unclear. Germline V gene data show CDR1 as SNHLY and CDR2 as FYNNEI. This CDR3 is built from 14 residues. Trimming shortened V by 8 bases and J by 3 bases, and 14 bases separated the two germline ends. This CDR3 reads CASGSNTDNQPQHF. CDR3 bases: TGTGCCAGCGGGAGTAATACAGACAATCAGCCCCAGCATTTT.

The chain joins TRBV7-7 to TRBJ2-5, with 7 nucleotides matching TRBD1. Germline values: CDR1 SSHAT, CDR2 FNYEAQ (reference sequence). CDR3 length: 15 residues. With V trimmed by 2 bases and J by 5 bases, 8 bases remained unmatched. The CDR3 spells CASSLTQGKVETQYF. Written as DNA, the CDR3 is TGTGCCAGCAGCTTAACACAGGGGAAGGTGGAGACCCAGTACTTC.

As DNA, the CDR3 is TGTGCCAGCAGCTCCCAGACAGGGAATAATTCACCCCTCCACTTT. Amino acids: CASSSQTGNNSPLHF. V gene TRBV11-1 combines with J gene TRBJ1-6; 7 positions agree with TRBD1. With 4 bases clipped from V and 5 bases from J, the junction kept 5 bases outside the gene matches. The V gene's germline CDR1 is SGHAT and CDR2 FQDESV (reference sequence). CDR3 length equals 15 residues.

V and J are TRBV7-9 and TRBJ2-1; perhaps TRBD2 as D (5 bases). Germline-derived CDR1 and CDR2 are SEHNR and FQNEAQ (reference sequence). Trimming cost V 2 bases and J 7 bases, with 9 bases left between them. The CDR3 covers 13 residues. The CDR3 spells CASSLRRGNEQFF. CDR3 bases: TGTGCCAGCAGCTTACGCCGGGGAAATGAGCAGTTCTTC.

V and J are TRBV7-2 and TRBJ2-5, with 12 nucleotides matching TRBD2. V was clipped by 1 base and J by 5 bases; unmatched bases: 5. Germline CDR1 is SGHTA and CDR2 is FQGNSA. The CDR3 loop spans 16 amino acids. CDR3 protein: CASSLGLAGDGETQYF. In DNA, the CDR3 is TGTGCCAGCAGCTTAGGACTAGCGGGAGACGGGGAGACCCAGTACTTC.

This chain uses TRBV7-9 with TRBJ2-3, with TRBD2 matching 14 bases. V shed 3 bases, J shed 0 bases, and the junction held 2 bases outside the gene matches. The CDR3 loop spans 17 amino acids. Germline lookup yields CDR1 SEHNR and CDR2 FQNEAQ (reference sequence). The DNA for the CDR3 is TGTGCCAGCAGCTTCGGACTAGCGGGAGGTAGCACAGATACGCAGTATTTT. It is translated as CASSFGLAGGSTDTQYF. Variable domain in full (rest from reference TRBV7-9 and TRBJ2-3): DTGVSQNPRHKITKRGQNVTFRCDPISEHNRLYWYRQTLGQGPEFLTYFQNEAQLEKSRLLSDRFSAERPKGSFSTLEIQRTEQGDSAMYLCASSFGLAGGSTDTQYFGPGTRLTVL.